This T cell receptor beta chain was captured by sequencing in a study of neurological immune-mediated disorders. The overall study: Within the group of around 35 multiple sclerosis patients, some 31 were relapsing-remitting, while 3 were secondary progressive.

With respect to this clonotype: Its target is unknown.

From germline, CDR1 is LGHDT and CDR2 YNNKEL (reference sequence). This CDR3 region has 14 residues. The junction had 5 bases not matched to a gene; V was cut back by 4 bases and J by 6 bases. In each sequencing run, over 180 million TCR-beta sequences were generated from 15-18 subjects. MiXCR was run by TCRdb on the 5' RACE reads, yielding one entry per CDR3 protein. Of 27,000 or so distinct CDR3 sequences listed, over 3% are singletons. Study observations and caveats: Phylogenetic grouping assigned the repertoires of 18 of 34 multiple sclerosis patients to a single cluster of related CDR3 sequences. This cluster may be a repertoire-level signature. Healthy controls had more TCR clonal expansion than multiple sclerosis, which showed the least, whereas HTLV-1-associated myelopathy showed the most.

The chain combines TRBV3-1 with TRBJ2-1, with 8 bases matching TRBD2. This clonotype was obtained from a woman under 40 with multiple sclerosis. Sequenced material: PBMCs. CDR3 bases: TGTGCCAGCAGCCCGGGACTAGATCGCAATGAGCAGTTCTTC. This encodes CASSPGLDRNEQFF.